The clone carrying this T cell receptor (beta chain) was picked up a small number of times. What it binds is unknown. This sample stems from a study of T cell repertoires in cytomegalovirus infection. Study-wide background: The public TCR beta signatures pointed to both CMV infection and matching HLA type. Points from the study as a whole: Dominating the ex vivo response were TCR beta clonotypes that were CMV-specific and HLA-C-restricted. People with CMV and the relevant HLA were identified by cumulative public TCR beta family frequency.

One entry per CDR3 protein, called by TCRdb with MiXCR from the reads. This table holds about 680,000 distinct CDR3 sequences, less than 25% found once. CDR1 is MRHNA and CDR2 is SNTAGT in the germline V gene. The V and J ends lost 2 bases and 4 bases, in that order; junction bases with no gene match: 7. The CDR3 consists of 15 residues. The gene calls are TRBV6-4 and TRBJ2-7; 8 bases are a match to TRBD2. What was sequenced was CD8+ T cells from PBMCs. The sequence was obtained from a human donor in good health (CMV status not recorded). Some clones in this sample may be carry-over from other donors' samples. CDR3 sequence: CASSDGFGGAYEQYF. In DNA, the CDR3 is TGTGCCAGCAGTGACGGTTTCGGGGGGGCGTACGAGCAGTACTTC.